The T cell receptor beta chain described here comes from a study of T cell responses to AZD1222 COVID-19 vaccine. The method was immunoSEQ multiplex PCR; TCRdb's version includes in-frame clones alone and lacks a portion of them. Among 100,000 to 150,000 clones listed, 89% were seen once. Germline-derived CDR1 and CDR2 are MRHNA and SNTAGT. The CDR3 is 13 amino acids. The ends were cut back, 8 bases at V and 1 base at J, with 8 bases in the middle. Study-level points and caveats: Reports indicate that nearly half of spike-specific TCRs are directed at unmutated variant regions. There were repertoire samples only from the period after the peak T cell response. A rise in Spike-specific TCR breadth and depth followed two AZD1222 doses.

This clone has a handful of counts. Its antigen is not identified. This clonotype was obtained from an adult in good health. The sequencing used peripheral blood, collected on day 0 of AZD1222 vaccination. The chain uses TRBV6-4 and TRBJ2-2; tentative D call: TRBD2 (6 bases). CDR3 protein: CASSGGNTGELFF. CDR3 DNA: TGTGCCAGCTCCGGGGGGAACACCGGGGAGCTGTTTTTT.